This TCR beta chain is from a study of blood T cell repertoires in COVID-19. Across the whole study: COVID-19 samples collected from the United States, Italy and Spain covered acute and convalescent phases.

The CDR3 has 13 amino acids. Germline loops: CDR1 MNHEY, CDR2 SMNVEV (reference sequence). V was cut by 6 bases and J by 5 bases, with 13 bases left in between. This table comes from immunoSEQ multiplex PCR, and its TCRdb copy is limited to in-frame clones, with some not included. Among fewer than 200,000 clones listed, roughly four fifths were seen once. The receptor was isolated from a woman in her seventies with COVID-19, enrolled during active disease. The sequenced sample was peripheral blood. This chain joins TRBV27 and TRBJ2-5, with D possibly TRBD2 on 7 matching bases. The CDR3 DNA reads as TGTGCCAGCAGCCGTTGGGGGGGCGAGACCCAGTACTTC. This encodes CASSRWGGETQYF.